These 20 T cell receptor beta chains were sequenced from one sample in a study of regulatory T cells in long-lasting Graves disease. Building the TCR beta libraries relied on iRepertoire HTBI primers, and CDR3 regions underwent Arm-PCR. TCRdb re-called the multiplex PCR reads through MiXCR, storing one row per CDR3 protein. The repertoire includes 600,000 to 650,000 distinct CDR3 sequences, less than 20% of them detected once, and about 20% sits in the top ten. Documented time point: newly diagnosed GD, antithyroid drugs for less than 3 months. Isolated PBMC RNA provided the starting material for the TCR library. A further study also used this sample, focusing on T cells in Graves' hyperthyroidism and ophthalmopathy.

Specimen: peripheral blood mononuclear cells (PBMCs), collected at new diagnosis, from a patient treated with antithyroid drugs. The receptors come from a woman in her twenties or thirties with Graves disease.

This clonotype was detected only a few times. The chain combines TRBV25-1 with TRBJ1-5, with D hard to call. The length of the CDR3 is 14 residues. Between the trimmed V and J ends, which lost 3 bases and 0 bases, there was a span of 6 bases. From germline, CDR1 is MGHDK and CDR2 SYGVNS. The chain's CDR3 is CASSDDYSNQPQHF. DNA for the CDR3: TGTGCCAGCAGTGATGACTATAGCAATCAGCCCCAGCATTTT.

This chain links TRBV9 with TRBJ2-5; no reliable D call. CDR3 length equals 17 residues. The V end was cut by 0 bases, the J end by 4 bases, with 19 bases between. The germline gives CDR1 SGDLS, CDR2 YYNGEE. The CDR3 DNA reads TGTGCCAGCAGCGTAGCACTTGGACGTGGTGTCGGAGAGACCCAGTACTTC. It translates to CASSVALGRGVGETQYF.

For this clonotype: Likely a read error: the CDR3 ends without its conserved phenylalanine or tryptophan. It is unclear where the CDR3 begins or ends on the DNA, so no DNA is shown, and the CDR3 is as TCRdb lists it. The V call is TRBV6-5, the J call TRBJ2-7; the D call in the table, TRBD1, was not verified against the DNA. Germline V CDR1 and CDR2: MNHEY, SVGAGI. The CDR3 spans 11 residues, counting both ends. The CDR3 loop reads CASSSPGPPYS.

This clonotype was picked up many times. V and J are TRBV6-2 or TRBV6-3 and TRBJ2-7, with D possibly being TRBD2 (6 bases). The CDR3 contains 15 residues. With 5 bases removed from V and 0 bases from J, the gap between germline ends came to 14 bases. Per the germline V gene, CDR1 is MNHEY and CDR2 is SVGEGT. CDR3 residues: CASSEFGGSSYEQYF. The CDR3 region has the DNA TGTGCCAGCAGTGAATTTGGGGGGAGCTCCTACGAGCAGTACTTC.

At least ten counts were recorded for this clonotype. V gene TRBV20-1 combines with J gene TRBJ1-1; the D gene is possibly TRBD1 (5 bases). Germline-derived CDR1 and CDR2 are DFQATT and SNEGSKA (reference sequence). The CDR3 runs 15 residues. V lost 0 bases to trimming and J lost 4 bases, with 15 bases between them. For the CDR3, the DNA is TGCAGTGCTAGAGAAGGAGCAGGGTCGGGCACTGAAGCTTTCTTT. It is translated as CSAREGAGSGTEAFF.

This clonotype was counted a few times. The chain carries TRBV6-2 or TRBV6-3 and TRBJ2-1; D is uncertain. The CDR3 contains 14 residues. Germline CDR1 and CDR2: MNHEY and SVGEGT. V was cut by 6 bases and J by 10 bases, with 19 bases left in between. CDR3 in amino acids: CASSPLRAVGEQFF. CDR3 coding DNA: TGTGCCAGCAGCCCACTTCGGGCGGTGGGGGAGCAGTTCTTC.

This clonotype was detected many times. V usage is TRBV20-1 and J usage is TRBJ2-1; D unclear. The CDR3 is 10 amino acids. With 2 bases removed from V and 7 bases from J, the gap between germline ends came to 3 bases. The germline gives CDR1 DFQATT, CDR2 SNEGSKA (reference sequence). Written as DNA, the CDR3 is TGCAGTGCTAGAAGGAATGAGCAGTTCTTC. Amino acids: CSARRNEQFF.

The V call is TRBV3-1, the J call TRBJ2-7; no clear D. V lost 3 bases and J 3 bases, leaving 18 bases between the germline ends. The germline gives CDR1 LGHDT, CDR2 YNNKEL (reference sequence). The CDR3 totals 16 residues. For the CDR3, the DNA is TGTGCCAGCAGCCAGAAGAAGGCGACTCGTGTCTACGAGCAGTACTTC. Translation: CASSQKKATRVYEQYF.

This clonotype has at least ten counts. The chain is built from TRBV7-3 and TRBJ2-7, with 8 positions matching TRBD2. The germline CDR1 and CDR2 sequences are SGHTA and FQGTGA. The CDR3 length is 15 residues. With 5 bases clipped from V and 0 bases from J, the junction kept 6 bases outside the gene matches. This CDR3 is CASSPTGTSSYEQYF. CDR3 nucleotides: TGTGCCAGCAGCCCAACCGGGACTAGCTCCTACGAGCAGTACTTC.

This chain uses TRBV27 with TRBJ2-1; D not resolved. Trimming removed 5 bases from V and 7 bases from J, with 12 bases in between. This CDR3 contains 13 residues. In germline, CDR1 is MNHEY, CDR2 SMNVEV (reference sequence). The CDR3 loop is CASSIKRANEQFF. CDR3 nucleotide sequence: TGTGCCAGCAGTATCAAAAGGGCGAATGAGCAGTTCTTC.

The chain has TRBV6-1 and TRBJ2-2, with unresolved D. V was pared by 6 bases and J by 3 bases, with 11 bases between. CDR1 is MNHNS, CDR2 SASEGT, per germline. This CDR3 has 14 amino acids. The CDR3 sequence is CASSHLRDTGELFF. The CDR3 nucleotides read TGTGCCAGCAGCCACCTTAGAGACACCGGGGAGCTGTTTTTT.

The J gene is TRBJ2-6, the V gene TRBV12-3 or TRBV12-4; 7 positions match TRBD1. V dropped 6 bases and J dropped 0; count of bases not matched to a gene: 11. The CDR3 is made up of 18 amino acids. This chain's CDR3 is CASRVSQGPLSGANVLTF. In DNA, the CDR3 is TGTGCCAGCAGAGTTTCACAGGGGCCCCTCTCTGGGGCCAACGTCCTGACTTTC.

This clonotype occurred many times. The junction departs from germline at one end; a sequencing error may be responsible. The CDR3 DNA is TGCGCCAGCAGGGAACAGGGGGCGCCCACTGAAGCGTTCTTT. Its translation is CASREQGAPTEAFF. V is TRBV5-1 and J is TRBJ1-1, with 9 bases identical to TRBD1. The CDR3 is made up of 14 amino acids. Per germline, CDR1 SGHRS and CDR2 YFSETQ.

This clonotype was seen ten or more times. V usage is TRBV11-1 and J usage is TRBJ2-5; TRBD1 might be the D (5 bases). Germline V lookup: CDR1 SGHAT, CDR2 FQDESV (reference sequence). V was trimmed by 5 bases and J by 2 bases, leaving 9 bases between them. The CDR3 extends over 13 amino acids. CDR3 DNA sequence: TGTGCCAGCAGCACCCGACAGCAAGAGACCCAGTACTTC. This translates into CASSTRQQETQYF.

This clonotype occurred many times. At one end, the junction sequence differs from germline, possibly due to a read error. The chain employs TRBV3-1 and TRBJ2-7; no reliable D call. The CDR3 contains 12 residues. CDR1 is LGHDT and CDR2 is YNNKEL in the germline V gene (reference sequence). The CDR3, as DNA: TGTGCCAGCAGCCAAGATTGGAGTGAGTTCATCTTC. It encodes CASSQDWSEFIF.

This clonotype was picked up many times. This chain joins TRBV7-2 and TRBJ2-7; 8 nucleotides match TRBD2. V lost 2 bases and J lost 5; bases outside the gene matches: 14. Looked up from germline, CDR1 is SGHTA and CDR2 is FQGNSA. The CDR3 consists of 17 residues. CDR3 nucleotide sequence: TGTGCCAGCAGCTTAAGGTCGGCGAGCGGGAGTGTCAACGAGCAGTACTTC. Amino acid sequence: CASSLRSASGSVNEQYF.

This chain uses TRBV6-2 or TRBV6-3 with TRBJ2-6; D is tentatively TRBD1 or TRBD2 (5 bases each). The CDR3 is 16 residues long. Trimming took off 2 bases at V and 2 bases at J, with 10 bases between the two ends. Germline lookup yields CDR1 MNHEY and CDR2 SVGEGT. The chain's CDR3 is CASSYLGTPGANVLTF. The CDR3 coding sequence is TGTGCCAGCAGTTACCTGGGGACCCCTGGGGCCAACGTCCTGACTTTC.

J is TRBJ2-7 and V is TRBV7-9; D ambiguous. There are 14 residues in the CDR3. CDR1 SEHNR and CDR2 FQNEAQ come from the germline V gene (reference sequence). Between the trimmed V and J ends, which lost 5 bases and 5 bases, there was a span of 16 bases. CDR3 sequence: CASSNPVKVHEQYF. CDR3 sequence (DNA): TGTGCCAGCAGCAACCCGGTCAAGGTCCACGAGCAGTACTTC.

In its sample, this clonotype was seen many times. The chain carries TRBV6-1 and TRBJ2-7; TRBD1 matches 10 bases. The V and J ends lost 6 bases and 2 bases, in that order; junction bases with no gene match: 4. The CDR3 has 14 residues. From germline, CDR1 is MNHNS and CDR2 SASEGT. The CDR3 DNA reads TGTGCCAGCAGGGGGACAGGGGACCCCTACGAGCAGTACTTC. This translates into CASRGTGDPYEQYF.

The gene calls are TRBV2 and TRBJ2-1; 8 nucleotides line up with TRBD1. The length of the CDR3 is 14 residues. The germline V gene has CDR1 SNHLY and CDR2 FYNNEI. The trim removed 7 bases at V and 6 bases at J, leaving 8 bases unmatched. CDR3 loop: CASTHRTGRNEQFF. CDR3 sequence (DNA): TGTGCCAGCACCCACCGGACAGGGCGCAATGAGCAGTTCTTC.